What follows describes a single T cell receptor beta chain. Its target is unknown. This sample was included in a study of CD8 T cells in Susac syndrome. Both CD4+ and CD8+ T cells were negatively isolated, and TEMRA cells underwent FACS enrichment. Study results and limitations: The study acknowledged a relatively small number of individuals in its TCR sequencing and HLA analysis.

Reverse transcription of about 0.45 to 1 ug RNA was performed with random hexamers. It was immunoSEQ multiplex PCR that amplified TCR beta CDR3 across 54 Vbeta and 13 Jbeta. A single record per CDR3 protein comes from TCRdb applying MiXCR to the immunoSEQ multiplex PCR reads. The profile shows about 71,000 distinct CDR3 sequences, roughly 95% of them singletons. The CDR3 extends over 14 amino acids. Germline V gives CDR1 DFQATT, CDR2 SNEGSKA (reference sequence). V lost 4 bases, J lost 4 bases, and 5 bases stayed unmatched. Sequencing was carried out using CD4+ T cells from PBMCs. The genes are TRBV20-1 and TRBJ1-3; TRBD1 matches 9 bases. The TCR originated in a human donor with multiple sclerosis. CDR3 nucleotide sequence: TGCAGTGCTACACCGGGACAGGGAGGAAACACCATATATTTT. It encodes CSATPGQGGNTIYF.